This entry concerns a single TCR beta chain. This clone appeared a few times. Its antigen has not been determined. Base-call qualities are not available, and no considerably larger clone is one nucleotide away. The source of the sample is a study of blood T cell repertoires in COVID-19 (dated by TCRdb to about 2020). Study-wide context: Samples covering the acute and convalescent phases of COVID-19 were provided by collaborators in the United States, Italy and Spain. The prospective study material was composed of cDNA or gDNA derived from T cells, B-cell-depleted T cells, or PBMCs. The dataset comprised deeply sampled blood TCRbeta repertoires from subjects exposed to, actively infected with, or recovered from COVID-19. The repertoires were released in a freely available public database intended as a resource for research on the immune response to SARS-CoV-2. Samples were obtained from the ongoing ImmuneRACE study (first 160 participants) and from 1,200 or so subjects provided by 6 global collaborators. The sample metadata nearly always contained a de-identified subject ID, COVID-19 status, age in years and sex. HLA class I and class II types, where available, came from metadata supplied by the sample provider rather than from assay-based typing. Broader findings and caveats from the paper: The amount of clinical and demographic metadata varied by source and participant and was provided uncurated.

TCRbeta CDR3 regions were amplified from genomic DNA by means of the immunoSEQ Assay, a bias-controlled multiplex PCR. As for the original processing: Nucleated cell counts per sample were estimated from amplification of reference gene primers within the assay. Sequence reads were collapsed and filtered to measure the absolute abundance of every unique TCRbeta CDR3 rearrangement. For each sample, productive Simpson clonality was calculated by taking the square root of Simpson's diversity index across productive rearrangements. In its TCRdb copy, this immuneACCESS table keeps in-frame sequences only and misses some clones. Where compared with another copy, unresolved V genes explain less than half of these, and the others have no known cause. V and J calls and clone size are those listed in that table; D and trimming were worked out from the DNA. The sample table lists some 200,000 clones, approximately 82% of them with a count of one. Approximately 13% of the sample belongs to the ten largest clones.

Each collaborating institution followed its own protocols to collect whole blood in K2EDTA tubes. For TCRbeta analysis, collaborators shipped samples as frozen whole blood, isolated PBMCs, or DNA extracted from either of those sample types. The source material was peripheral blood. The source of this sequence is a human donor in a cohort sampled during active COVID-19.

The CDR3 here reads CASSPDTGRDIQYF. The DNA sequence reads TGTGCCAGCTCACCGGACACAGGGAGGGACATTCAGTACTTC. The chain is made from TRBV18 and TRBJ2-4; 7 matching bases give a weak D call of TRBD2. V gives up 3 bases and J gives up 8 bases, and the segment between their germline ends measures 14 bases. Taken from cysteine to phenylalanine, the CDR3 has 14 residues. Just the 42-base CDR3 DNA is kept, in frame starting at base 1. CDR1 KGHSH and CDR2 LQKENI are derived from the germline V gene.